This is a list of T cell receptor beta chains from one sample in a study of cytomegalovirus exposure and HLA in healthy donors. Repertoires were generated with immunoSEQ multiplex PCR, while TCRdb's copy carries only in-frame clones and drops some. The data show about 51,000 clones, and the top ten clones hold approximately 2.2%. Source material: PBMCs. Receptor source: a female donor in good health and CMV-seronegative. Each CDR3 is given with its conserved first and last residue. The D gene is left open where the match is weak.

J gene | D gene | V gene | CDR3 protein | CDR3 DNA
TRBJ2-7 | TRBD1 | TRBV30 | CAWSFKGASSEQYF | TGTGCCTGGAGTTTCAAGGGGGCCTCCTCCGAGCAGTACTTC
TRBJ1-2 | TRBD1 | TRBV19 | CASSILVGQGRFYGYTF | TGTGCCAGTAGTATCCTTGTCGGACAGGGTCGGTTCTATGGCTACACCTTC
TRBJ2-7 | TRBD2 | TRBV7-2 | CASSEGLLTEQYF | TGTGCCAGCAGCGAGGGACTACTCACCGAGCAGTACTTC
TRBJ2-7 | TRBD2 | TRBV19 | CASSNQLAGGYEQYF | TGTGCCAGTAGTAACCAATTAGCGGGAGGCTACGAGCAGTACTTC
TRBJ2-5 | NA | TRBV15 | CATSSQRVLQETQYF | TGTGCCACCAGCAGCCAGAGGGTTCTCCAAGAGACCCAGTACTTC
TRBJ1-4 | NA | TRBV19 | CASSIAPGLNEKLFF | TGTGCCAGTAGTATAGCTCCAGGGCTTAATGAAAAACTGTTTTTT
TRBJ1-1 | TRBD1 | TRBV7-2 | CASSTQGASEAFF | TGTGCCAGCAGCACACAGGGGGCCAGTGAAGCTTTCTTT
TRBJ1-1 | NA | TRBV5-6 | CASSLRLQSMNTEAFF | TGTGCCAGCAGCTTGCGCTTACAGTCCATGAACACTGAAGCTTTCTTT
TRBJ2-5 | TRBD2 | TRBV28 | CASSLSGGSQETQYF | TGTGCCAGCAGTTTGAGCGGGGGTAGTCAAGAGACCCAGTACTTC
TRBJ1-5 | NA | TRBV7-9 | CASSLGGDQPQHF | TGTGCCAGCAGTTTAGGCGGTGATCAGCCCCAGCATTTT
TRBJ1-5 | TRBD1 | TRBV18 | CASSLDRGRDQPQHF | TGTGCCAGCTCACTTGACAGGGGGCGAGATCAGCCCCAGCATTTT
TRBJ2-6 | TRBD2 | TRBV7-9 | CASSSTLAGGPTGANVLTF | TGTGCCAGCAGCTCTACACTAGCGGGGGGGCCCACAGGGGCCAACGTCCTGACTTTC
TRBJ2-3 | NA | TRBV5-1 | CASRAEGTQYF | TGCGCCAGCCGTGCCGAGGGTACGCAGTATTTT
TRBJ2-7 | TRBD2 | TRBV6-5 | CASSRAGRISYEQYF | TGTGCCAGCAGTCGAGCGGGACGGATCTCCTACGAGCAGTACTTC
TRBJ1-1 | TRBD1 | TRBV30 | CAWGTGVGTEAFF | TGTGCCTGGGGTACAGGGGTAGGCACCGAAGCTTTCTTT
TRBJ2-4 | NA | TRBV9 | CASSLATGSHIQYF | TGTGCCAGCAGCCTTGCTACAGGGAGCCACATTCAGTACTTC
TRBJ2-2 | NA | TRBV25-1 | CASSLGGGNGELFF | TGTGCCAGCAGTTTAGGAGGGGGCAACGGGGAGCTGTTTTTT
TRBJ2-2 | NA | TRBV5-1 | CASSSTGPRSTGELFF | TGCGCCAGCAGCTCTACAGGGCCGCGGAGCACCGGGGAGCTGTTTTTT
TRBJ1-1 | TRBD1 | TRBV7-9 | CASRGKDRLNTEAFF | TGTGCCAGCAGGGGAAAGGACAGGCTGAACACTGAAGCTTTCTTT
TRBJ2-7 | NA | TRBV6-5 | CASSSENYEQYF | TGTGCCAGCAGTTCCGAAAATTACGAGCAGTACTTC
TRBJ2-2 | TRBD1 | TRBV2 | CASSRQGSGELFF | TGTGCCAGCAGCCGACAGGGGTCCGGGGAGCTGTTTTTT
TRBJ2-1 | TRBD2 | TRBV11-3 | CASSRRTSGGDNEQFF | TGTGCCAGCAGCCGCAGGACTAGCGGGGGGGACAATGAGCAGTTCTTC
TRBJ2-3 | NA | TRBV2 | CASRYTDTQYF | TGTGCCAGCAGGTACACAGATACGCAGTATTTT
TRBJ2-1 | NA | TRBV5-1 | CASSRTDSSYNEQFF | TGCGCCAGCAGCCGAACGGACAGCTCCTACAATGAGCAGTTCTTC
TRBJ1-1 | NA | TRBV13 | CASSSQGGWHTEAFF | TGTGCCAGCAGCTCACAGGGAGGGTGGCACACTGAAGCTTTCTTT
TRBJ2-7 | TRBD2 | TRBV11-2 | CASSLAPPILIGRRHEQYF | TGTGCCAGCAGCTTAGCTCCCCCCATACTTATCGGGAGGCGCCACGAGCAGTACTTC
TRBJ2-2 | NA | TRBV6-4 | CASSASGGTGELFF | TGTGCCAGCAGTGCCTCCGGAGGGACCGGGGAGCTGTTTTTT
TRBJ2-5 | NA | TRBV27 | CASSLGGRETQYF | TGTGCCAGCAGTTTGGGGGGAAGGGAGACCCAGTACTTC
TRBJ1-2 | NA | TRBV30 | CAWISRGGNYGYTF | TGTGCCTGGATATCAAGGGGAGGCAACTATGGCTACACCTTC
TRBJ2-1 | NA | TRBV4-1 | CASSQVGGNEQFF | TGCGCCAGCAGCCAAGTCGGCGGGAATGAGCAGTTCTTC
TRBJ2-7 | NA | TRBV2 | CASRPDLGEQYF | TGTGCCAGCAGGCCGGACTTGGGGGAGCAGTACTTC
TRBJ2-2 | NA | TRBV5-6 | CASSSQPGELFF | TGTGCCAGCAGCTCACAACCCGGGGAGCTGTTTTTT
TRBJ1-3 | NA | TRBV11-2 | CASSLVRVEAVSGNNIYF | TGTGCCAGCAGCTTAGTCCGGGTCGAGGCAGTCTCTGGAAACAACATATATTTT
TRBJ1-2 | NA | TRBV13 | CASSPSRRSSGGYTF | TGTGCCAGCAGCCCATCCCGGCGTTCTTCGGGTGGCTACACCTTC
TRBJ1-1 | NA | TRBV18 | CASSPQGMPVATEAFF | TGTGCCAGCTCACCGCAGGGGATGCCTGTTGCCACTGAAGCTTTCTTT
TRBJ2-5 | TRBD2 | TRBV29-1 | CSVSGTQETQYF | TGCAGCGTTAGCGGGACCCAAGAGACCCAGTACTTC
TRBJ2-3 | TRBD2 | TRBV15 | CATSRGLAGVTDTQYF | TGTGCCACCAGCAGAGGACTAGCGGGGGTCACAGATACGCAGTATTTT
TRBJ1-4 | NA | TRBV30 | CAQSVVANEKLFF | TGTGCCCAATCGGTGGTAGCTAATGAAAAACTGTTTTTT
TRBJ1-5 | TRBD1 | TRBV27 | CASSPGQGANQPQHF | TGTGCCAGCAGTCCTGGACAGGGGGCGAATCAGCCCCAGCATTTT
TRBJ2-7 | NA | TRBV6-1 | CASRRDSSYEQYF | TGTGCCAGCAGGAGGGACTCATCCTACGAGCAGTACTTC
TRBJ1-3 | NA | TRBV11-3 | CASSSLPGNTIYF | TGTGCCAGCAGCTCCCTCCCTGGAAACACCATATATTTT
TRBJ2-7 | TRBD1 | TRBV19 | CASSNRGGVDEQYF | TGTGCCAGTAGTAATCGAGGGGGCGTCGACGAGCAGTACTTC
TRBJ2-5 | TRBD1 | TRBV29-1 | CSVSGTGPQYF | TGCAGCGTTTCCGGGACAGGGCCCCAGTACTTC
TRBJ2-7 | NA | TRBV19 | CASQDLHSYEQYF | TGTGCCAGTCAGGACTTGCATTCCTACGAGCAGTACTTC
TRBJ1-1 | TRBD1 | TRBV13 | CASSLKPQGARRNTEAFF | TGTGCCAGCAGCTTAAAACCCCAGGGGGCGCGAAGGAACACTGAAGCTTTCTTT
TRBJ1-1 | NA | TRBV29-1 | CSVFPGVINEAFF | TGCAGCGTATTTCCCGGGGTTATCAACGAAGCTTTCTTT
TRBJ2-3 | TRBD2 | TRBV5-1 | CATRLGGGDVNTQYF | TGCGCCACCCGCCTTGGGGGGGGAGATGTGAATACGCAGTATTTT
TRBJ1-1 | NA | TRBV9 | CASSVVRPGKWNTEAFF | TGTGCCAGCAGCGTAGTTCGCCCGGGAAAGTGGAACACTGAAGCTTTCTTT
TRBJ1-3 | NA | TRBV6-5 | CASTRGQTGNTIYF | TGTGCCAGCACCCGCGGACAGACTGGAAACACCATATATTTT
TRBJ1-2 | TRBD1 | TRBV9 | CASSEGRGTAGYGYTF | TGTGCCAGCAGCGAGGGAAGAGGGACAGCTGGCTATGGCTACACCTTC
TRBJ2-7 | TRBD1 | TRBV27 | CASSLRGQAYEQYF | TGTGCCAGCAGTTTAAGGGGACAGGCCTACGAGCAGTACTTC
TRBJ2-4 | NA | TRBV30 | CAWSQRGGNGAIQYF | TGTGCCTGGAGTCAACGTGGGGGCAATGGTGCCATTCAGTACTTC